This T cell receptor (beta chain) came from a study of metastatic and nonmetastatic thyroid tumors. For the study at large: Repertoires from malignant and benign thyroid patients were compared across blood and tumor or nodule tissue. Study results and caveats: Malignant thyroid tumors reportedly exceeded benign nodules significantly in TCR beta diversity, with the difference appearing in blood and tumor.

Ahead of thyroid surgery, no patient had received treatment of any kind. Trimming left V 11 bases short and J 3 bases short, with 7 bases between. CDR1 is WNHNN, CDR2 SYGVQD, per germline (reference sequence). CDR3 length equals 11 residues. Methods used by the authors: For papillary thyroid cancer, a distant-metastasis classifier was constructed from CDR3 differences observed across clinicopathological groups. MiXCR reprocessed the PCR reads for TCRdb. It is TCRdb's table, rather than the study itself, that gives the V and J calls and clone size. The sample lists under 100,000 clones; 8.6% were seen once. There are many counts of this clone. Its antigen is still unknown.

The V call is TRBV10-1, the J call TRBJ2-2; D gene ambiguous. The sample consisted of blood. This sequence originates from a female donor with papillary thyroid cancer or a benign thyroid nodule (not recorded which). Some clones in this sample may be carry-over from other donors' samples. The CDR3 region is CAGPDTGELFF. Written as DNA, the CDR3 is TGCGCCGGCCCAGACACCGGGGAGCTGTTTTTT.